The rows below give T cell receptor beta chains drawn from one sample of a study of T-cell reconstitution after alpha-beta-depleted transplantation in children. One entry per CDR3 protein results from TCRdb running MiXCR on the PCR reads. The sample lists about 200,000 distinct CDR3 sequences; about 15% were seen once. The material was PBMCs from the stem cell graft donor, obtained from the stem cell graft. These receptor sequences come from a human donor who donated a stem cell graft to a child with acute lymphoblastic leukemia. Each CDR3 is given with its conserved first and last residue. The D gene is left open where the match is weak. The listing skips clone size in some rows; elsewhere it reads once, few, many or a size class.

V gene	clone size	D gene	J gene	CDR3 protein	CDR3 DNA
TRBV7-2	few	.	TRBJ1-2	CASSPSAGIYYTF	TGTGCCAGCAGCCCCTCGGCGGGGATATACTACACCTTC
TRBV12-3/TRBV12-4	.	TRBD2	TRBJ2-7	CASSLEGRENYEQYF	TGTGCCAGCAGTTTAGAAGGGCGGGAGAACTACGAGCAGTACTTC
TRBV28	.	.	TRBJ1-1	CATSLWASGGMNTEAFF	TGTGCCACCAGTTTGTGGGCCTCCGGGGGCATGAACACTGAAGCTTTCTTT
TRBV28	many	.	TRBJ2-7	CASSPPQRSRDEQYF	TGTGCCAGCAGCCCCCCCCAGCGGTCTCGGGACGAGCAGTACTTC
TRBV27	many	.	TRBJ1-2	CASRTQAGGYGYTF	TGTGCCAGCAGAACTCAAGCGGGAGGCTATGGCTACACCTTC
TRBV5-4	few	TRBD1	TRBJ2-2	CASSPGTAGELFF	TGTGCCAGCAGCCCCGGGACAGCCGGGGAGCTGTTTTTT
TRBV7-2	.	.	TRBJ2-1	CASSLIGVGLQQFF	TGTGCCAGCAGCTTAATTGGTGTGGGACTTCAACAGTTCTTC
TRBV4-2	many	TRBD1	TRBJ2-5	CASSPGDRGLETQYF	TGTGCCAGCAGCCCCGGGGACAGGGGGTTGGAGACCCAGTACTTC
TRBV5-1	many	.	TRBJ2-1	CASSLEFRTEYNEQFF	TGCGCCAGCAGCTTGGAATTTCGGACTGAGTACAATGAGCAGTTCTTC
TRBV11-3	many	.	TRBJ1-1	CASSLEGAEAFF	TGTGCCAGCAGCTTAGAGGGGGCTGAAGCTTTCTTT
TRBV20-1	many	.	TRBJ2-7	CSAPTRGNNEQYF	TGCAGTGCGCCAACGAGGGGCAACAACGAGCAGTACTTC
TRBV29-1	many	TRBD2	TRBJ2-2	CSAGPAGGRYTGELFF	TGCAGCGCTGGACCAGCGGGAGGGCGATACACCGGGGAGCTGTTTTTT
TRBV5-1	many	.	TRBJ2-1	CASSLASLGVQFF	TGCGCCAGCAGCTTGGCCTCATTAGGGGTGCAGTTCTTC
TRBV19	many	TRBD2	TRBJ2-1	CASSIAPSGEQFF	TGTGCCAGTAGTATAGCCCCTAGCGGGGAGCAGTTCTTC
TRBV20-1	many	.	TRBJ1-1	CSAREGYTEAFF	TGCAGTGCTAGAGAAGGCTACACTGAAGCTTTCTTT
TRBV5-1	few	.	TRBJ2-3	CASSPARSTGDTQYF	TGCGCCAGCAGTCCCGCTAGGTCGACCGGCGATACGCAGTATTTT
TRBV20-1	many	TRBD2	TRBJ2-5	CSARRLAGSSQETQYF	TGCAGTGCTAGAAGACTAGCGGGCTCCTCCCAAGAGACCCAGTACTTC
TRBV10-2	many	TRBD2	TRBJ2-7	CASSPTSGRAEQYF	TGCGCCAGCAGTCCGACTAGCGGGAGGGCCGAGCAGTACTTC
TRBV27	many	TRBD2	TRBJ2-5	CASSVALGGAQYF	TGTGCCAGCAGTGTAGCGCTTGGGGGGGCCCAGTACTTC
TRBV20-1	many	.	TRBJ2-3	CSARDLIVAARGADTQYF	TGCAGTGCTAGAGATTTGATAGTGGCAGCGAGAGGGGCAGATACGCAGTATTTT
TRBV5-1	.	.	TRBJ1-4	CASSFSGRPIEKLFF	TGCGCCAGCAGCTTTTCCGGACGGCCCATCGAGAAACTGTTTTTT
TRBV2	.	.	TRBJ1-1	CASSHEQGGRSEAFF	TGTGCCAGCAGCCACGAACAGGGCGGTCGGTCTGAAGCTTTCTTT
TRBV2	.	TRBD1	TRBJ1-2	CASSAVDDRDGGYTF	TGTGCCAGCAGTGCAGTGGATGACAGGGATGGTGGCTACACCTTC
TRBV20-1	.	TRBD2	TRBJ2-7	CSAVGRLAAYEQYF	TGCAGTGCGGTAGGGAGGCTAGCGGCCTACGAGCAGTACTTC
TRBV5-4	.	TRBD1	TRBJ2-7	CASTRNRGYEQYF	TGTGCCAGCACCCGGAACAGGGGGTACGAGCAGTACTTC
TRBV7-6	many	.	TRBJ1-6	CASSLAHRADSPLHF	TGTGCCAGCAGCTTAGCCCACAGGGCTGATTCACCCCTCCACTTT
TRBV12-3/TRBV12-4	few	.	TRBJ2-7	CASSFMAGGYEQYF	TGTGCCAGCAGTTTTATGGCGGGTGGCTACGAGCAGTACTTC
TRBV4-1	few	TRBD1	TRBJ1-2	CASSQDGQGLGYTF	TGCGCCAGCAGCCAAGATGGACAGGGACTTGGCTACACCTTC
TRBV5-1	.	TRBD1	TRBJ2-5	CASSLETGGEETQYF	TGCGCCAGCAGCTTGGAGACAGGGGGGGAAGAGACCCAGTACTTC
TRBV11-2	many	.	TRBJ1-2	CASSQIQDPGGYTF	TGTGCCAGCAGCCAGATACAGGATCCGGGTGGCTACACCTTC
TRBV11-3	many	.	TRBJ2-7	CASSPMRGYEQYF	TGTGCCAGCAGTCCTATGCGGGGCTACGAGCAGTACTTC
TRBV7-9	many	.	TRBJ1-2	CASSSMRYGYTF	TGTGCCAGCAGCTCCATGCGCTATGGCTACACCTTC
TRBV3-1	many	.	TRBJ2-1	CASSQGSTTNEQFF	TGTGCCAGCAGCCAAGGTTCAACTACCAATGAGCAGTTCTTC
TRBV7-9	few	.	TRBJ2-7	CASSLDPYEQYF	TGTGCCAGCAGCTTAGATCCCTACGAGCAGTACTTC
TRBV19	few	.	TRBJ2-1	CASSIMGEQFF	TGTGCCAGTAGTATAATGGGGGAGCAGTTCTTC
TRBV10-3	many	.	TRBJ2-1	CAISDFGGRGGGEQFF	TGTGCCATCAGTGATTTCGGGGGACGAGGAGGAGGTGAGCAGTTCTTC
TRBV6-2/TRBV6-3	many	TRBD2	TRBJ2-7	CASALAGSSYEQYF	TGTGCCAGCGCCCTAGCGGGATCCTCCTACGAGCAGTACTTC
TRBV18	many	TRBD1	TRBJ2-3	CASSSGTGAQDTQYF	TGTGCCAGCTCGTCCGGGACAGGGGCACAAGATACGCAGTATTTT
TRBV2	many	TRBD2	TRBJ2-1	CASSAERDLKYNEQFF	TGTGCCAGCAGTGCCGAGCGGGACCTTAAATACAATGAGCAGTTCTTC
TRBV24-1	many	TRBD2	TRBJ2-5	CATSGTSGISRETQYF	TGTGCCACCAGTGGAACTAGCGGAATTTCCCGAGAGACCCAGTACTTC
TRBV20-1	many	TRBD2	TRBJ2-1	CSAILANSYNEQFF	TGCAGTGCGATACTAGCGAACTCCTACAATGAGCAGTTCTTC
TRBV5-1	many	TRBD2	TRBJ2-7	CASSLTSGRGYEQYF	TGCGCCAGCAGCTTGACCAGCGGGAGAGGCTACGAGCAGTACTTC
TRBV6-1	many	TRBD2	TRBJ2-1	CASSANGWEGRNEQFF	TGTGCCAGCAGCGCGAACGGGTGGGAGGGCCGCAATGAGCAGTTCTTC
TRBV7-2	.	.	TRBJ2-7	CASSAIGGYEQYF	TGTGCCAGCAGCGCCATTGGGGGCTACGAGCAGTACTTC
TRBV12-3/TRBV12-4	many	.	TRBJ2-2	CASSLGLVNTGELFF	TGTGCCAGCAGTTTAGGCCTAGTGAACACCGGGGAGCTGTTTTTT
TRBV29-1	many	.	TRBJ2-3	CSAENESGGTDTQYF	TGCAGCGCCGAAAACGAATCAGGCGGTACAGATACGCAGTATTTT
TRBV7-8	many	.	TRBJ2-1	CASSFFGDEQFF	TGTGCCAGCAGCTTCTTTGGCGATGAGCAGTTCTTC
TRBV12-3/TRBV12-4	many	.	TRBJ2-3	CASRRGSLFTDTQYF	TGTGCCAGCAGGAGGGGTTCTCTTTTCACAGATACGCAGTATTTT
TRBV12-3/TRBV12-4	few	.	TRBJ1-1	CASTRGGSTEAFF	TGTGCCAGCACCCGGGGGGGGAGCACTGAAGCTTTCTTT
TRBV5-1	few	.	TRBJ2-7	CASSLGGDSATYEQYF	TGCGCCAGCAGCTTGGGGGGGGACAGTGCTACTTACGAGCAGTACTTC
TRBV10-3	many	.	TRBJ1-2	CAISESRSWQGGIYYGYTF	TGTGCCATCAGTGAGTCGAGGAGCTGGCAGGGAGGGATTTACTATGGCTACACCTTC
TRBV12-3/TRBV12-4	.	.	TRBJ2-1	CAITHRSFGGDWRNEQFF	TGTGCCATCACCCATCGTTCCTTCGGAGGGGACTGGAGGAATGAGCAGTTCTTC
TRBV28	.	.	TRBJ1-4	CASSYRTAVRTNEKLFF	TGTGCCAGCAGTTATCGGACTGCGGTGAGGACTAATGAAAAACTGTTTTTT
TRBV5-1	many	.	TRBJ2-7	CASSSVTKNYEQYF	TGCGCCAGCAGCTCAGTGACCAAGAACTACGAGCAGTACTTC
TRBV20-1	.	TRBD2	TRBJ2-1	CTADGTGGLAGYNEQFF	TGCACTGCAGACGGGACCGGTGGACTAGCGGGGTACAATGAGCAGTTCTTC
TRBV5-4	few	TRBD2	TRBJ2-5	CASSPTGGETQYF	TGTGCCAGCAGCCCTACGGGGGGGGAGACCCAGTACTTC
TRBV7-2	many	.	TRBJ1-5	CASSLEGGSNQPQHF	TGTGCCAGCAGCTTAGAGGGGGGTAGCAATCAGCCCCAGCATTTT
TRBV12-3/TRBV12-4	many	.	TRBJ1-1	CASSLQGWAAYSAFF	TGTGCCAGCAGTTTACAGGGTTGGGCGGCTTACTCGGCTTTCTTT